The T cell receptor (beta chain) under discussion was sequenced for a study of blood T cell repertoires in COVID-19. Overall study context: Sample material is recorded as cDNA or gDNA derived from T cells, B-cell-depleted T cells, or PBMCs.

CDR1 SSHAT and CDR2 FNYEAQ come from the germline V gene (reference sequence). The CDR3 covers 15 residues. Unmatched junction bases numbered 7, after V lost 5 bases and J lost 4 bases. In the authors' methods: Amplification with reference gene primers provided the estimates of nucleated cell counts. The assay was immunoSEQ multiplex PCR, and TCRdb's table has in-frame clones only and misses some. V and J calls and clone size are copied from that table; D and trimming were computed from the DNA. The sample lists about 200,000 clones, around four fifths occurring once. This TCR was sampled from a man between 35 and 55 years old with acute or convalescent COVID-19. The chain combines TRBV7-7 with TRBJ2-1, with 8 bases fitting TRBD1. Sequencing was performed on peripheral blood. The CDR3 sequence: CASSGGQGGYNEQFF. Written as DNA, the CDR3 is TGTGCCAGCAGCGGAGGACAGGGAGGTTACAATGAGCAGTTCTTC. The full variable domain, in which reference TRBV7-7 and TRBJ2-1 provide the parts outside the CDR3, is GAGVSQSPRYKVTKRGQDVTLRCDPISSHATLYWYQQALGQGPEFLTYFNYEAQPDKSGLPSDRFSAERPEGSISTLTIQRTEQRDSAMYRCASSGGQGGYNEQFFGPGTRLTVL.